This T cell receptor beta chain stems from a study of cytomegalovirus exposure and HLA in healthy donors. Comments on this clone: Its antigen is unknown.

This table comes from immunoSEQ multiplex PCR, and its TCRdb copy is limited to in-frame clones, with some not included. The sample contains some 350,000 clones, around 90% of which appear only once. Study outcomes and limitations: The classifier was said to identify cytomegalovirus status with high specificity and sensitivity. The study flagged some 170 TCR beta chains as cytomegalovirus-associated. Researchers reported that three CMV-associated chains were confirmed in vitro as CMV antigen-specific.

The CDR3 contains 11 residues. Trimming removed 3 bases from V and 8 bases from J, with 7 bases in between. The germline gives CDR1 MNHNS, CDR2 SASEGT. Separate from the 666-subject first cohort, the roughly 110-subject validation cohort was the one that the donors belonged to. This chain joins TRBV6-1 and TRBJ1-2; D ambiguous. This receptor was obtained from a woman aged 25-40 years in good health and CMV-seropositive. The sequencing input was PBMCs. The CDR3 sequence: CASSEKNGYTF. CDR3 DNA: TGTGCCAGCAGTGAGAAGAACGGCTACACCTTC.